This T cell receptor beta chain was obtained from a study of blood T cells in healthy people across ages. Study-wide results and caveats: Diversity of TCR beta correlated strongly with naive T cell percentage.

Germline V gives CDR1 SQVTM, CDR2 ANQGSEA. V dropped 5 bases and J dropped 1; count of bases not matched to a gene: 1. CDR3 length equals 12 residues. Worth noting for this clonotype: Its antigen is unknown.

Combining a sample-barcoded 5' primer with a J-beta primer mix, a second PCR ran for roughly 7 to 12 cycles. Each cDNA molecule was tagged by a template-switch adaptor that had 12 random nucleotides. MiXCR was run by TCRdb on the 5' RACE reads, yielding one entry per CDR3 protein. The table has 550,000 to 750,000 distinct CDR3 sequences, under 25% seen once. V is TRBV29-1 and J is TRBJ1-1, with 7 bases matching TRBD1. The source material was blood. This receptor was identified in a man in his 70s in good health. Written as DNA, the CDR3 is TGCAGCGTTCGACAGGGGAACACTGAAGCTTTCTTT. Translating gives CSVRQGNTEAFF.